This T cell receptor beta chain was identified during a study of blood T cell repertoires in COVID-19. As for the study in general: COVID-19 samples from acute and convalescent phases originated in the United States, Italy and Spain. PBMCs, B-cell-depleted T cells, or T cells were the source of the cDNA or gDNA that made up the material.

In the authors' methods: Quantification of nucleated cells was approximated via reference gene primer amplification. The table came from immunoSEQ multiplex PCR; TCRdb's copy has only in-frame clones and leaves some out. D and trimming come from the DNA, and the V and J calls and clone size come from that table. This table has more than 45,000 clones, about 83% appearing once. Comment on this clone: The junction and the germline gene differ at one end; a read error may be behind it. Other DNA sequences within the sample encode an identical CDR3.

This CDR3 is built from 13 residues. Per the germline V gene, CDR1 is KGHSH and CDR2 is LQKENI. During active infection, Seattle patients enrolled and were then monitored through disease. This chain connects TRBV18 to TRBJ2-7; D perhaps matches TRBD1 (5 bases). This receptor was taken from a woman aged 55-70 years with COVID-19, enrolled during active disease. Source material: peripheral blood. This CDR3 reads CASSPKGHNEQYF. The CDR3 nucleotides are TGCGCCAGCTCACCTAAAGGACATAACGAGCAGTACTTC.